The entry below gives a single T cell receptor (beta chain) sequence along with its context. It has no known antigen specificity. The record has no base qualities; no much larger clone is one base away. TCRbeta CDR3 regions were amplified from genomic DNA by means of the immunoSEQ Assay, a bias-controlled multiplex PCR. In the source study's methods: The number of nucleated cells in each sample was estimated from the amplification of reference gene primers within the assay. To quantify the absolute abundance of each unique TCRbeta CDR3 rearrangement, sequence reads were collapsed and filtered. Productive Simpson clonality was computed per sample as the square root of Simpson's diversity index over productive rearrangements. TCRdb holds this immuneACCESS table with in-frame rearrangements only. Some clones are missing; in checked studies, unresolved V genes explain under half, and the rest has no known cause. V, J and clone size were drawn from that table, and D and trimming were deduced from the DNA. A total of around 250,000 clones appear in this sample, about 88% of them only once. Under 9% of the sample is taken by the ten largest.

Its CDR3 holds 16 amino acids, cysteine through phenylalanine. The read is trimmed to its CDR3 DNA, 48 bases read in frame from base 1. CDR1 and CDR2 were assigned from the germline V gene as MRHNA and SNTAGT. Here V drops 1 base and J drops 7 bases, and the junction holds 6 bases not matched to any gene. The data originate from a study of blood T cell repertoires in COVID-19 (dated by TCRdb to the early 2020s). Regarding the complete study: The collaborator samples originated in the United States, Italy and Spain and spanned the acute and convalescent phases of COVID-19. The material from the prospective study consisted of cDNA or gDNA derived from T cells, B-cell-depleted T cells, or PBMCs. Subjects who had been exposed to COVID-19, were actively infected with it, or had recovered from it provided the deeply sampled blood TCRbeta repertoires that made up the dataset. The repertoires were made available in a free public database intended to serve as a resource for research on the immune response to SARS-CoV-2. The samples were drawn from the first 160 participants of the ongoing ImmuneRACE study and from 1,200 or so subjects provided by 6 global collaborators. Sample metadata almost always included a de-identified subject ID, COVID-19 status, age in years and sex. Where available, HLA class I and class II types were taken from metadata supplied by the sample provider and were not determined by assay-based typing. The paper's findings and limits, for the study overall: How much clinical and demographic metadata was included differed by source and by participant, and the metadata was provided uncurated.

The collaborating institutions used their own protocols to collect whole blood in K2EDTA tubes. For TCRbeta analysis, collaborators shipped samples in one of three forms: frozen whole blood, isolated PBMCs, or DNA extracted from either of those sample types. The source material was peripheral blood. This receptor was obtained from a woman in her 70s with active or convalescent COVID-19. The chain employs TRBV6-4 and TRBJ2-1, with 11 bases in between that match TRBD2. The CDR3 corresponds to CASSDLAGGPRNEQFF. The nucleotide sequence is TGTGCCAGCAGTGACTTAGCGGGGGGGCCGAGGAATGAGCAGTTCTTC.